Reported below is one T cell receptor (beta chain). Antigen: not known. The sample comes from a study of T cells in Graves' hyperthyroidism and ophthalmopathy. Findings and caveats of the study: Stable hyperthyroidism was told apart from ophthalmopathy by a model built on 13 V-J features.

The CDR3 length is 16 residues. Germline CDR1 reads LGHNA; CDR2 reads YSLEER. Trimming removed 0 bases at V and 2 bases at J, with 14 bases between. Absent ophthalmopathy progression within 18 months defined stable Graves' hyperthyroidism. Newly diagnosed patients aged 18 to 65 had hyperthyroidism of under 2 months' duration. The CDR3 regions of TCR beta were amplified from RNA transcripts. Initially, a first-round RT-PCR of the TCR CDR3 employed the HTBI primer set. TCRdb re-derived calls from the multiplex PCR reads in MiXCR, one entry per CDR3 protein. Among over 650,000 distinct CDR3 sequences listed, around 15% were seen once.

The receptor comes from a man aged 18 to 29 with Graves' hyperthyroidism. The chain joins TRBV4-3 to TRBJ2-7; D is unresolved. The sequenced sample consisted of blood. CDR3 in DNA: TGCGCCAGCAGCCAAGATATACTTTTCTTTACCTACGAGCAGTACTTC. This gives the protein CASSQDILFFTYEQYF.